The 27 T cell receptor beta chains in this list originate from one sample, sequenced in a study of early T cells in non-severe SARS-CoV-2 infection. Using its own MiXCR run on the 5' RACE reads, TCRdb lists one record per CDR3 protein. The profile shows 60,000 to 75,000 distinct CDR3 sequences, approximately 11% of them singletons. The sample here was whole blood, taken at baseline. The receptors stem from an adult who was a healthcare worker with PCR-confirmed SARS-CoV-2 infection or an uninfected control (not recorded which).

This clonotype has more than one count but fewer than ten. V gene TRBV4-3 combines with J gene TRBJ1-6; D perhaps matches TRBD1 (6 bases). V was cut by 0 bases and J by 7 bases, with 7 bases left in between. This CDR3 is built from 14 residues. The germline gives CDR1 LGHNA, CDR2 YSLEER. The CDR3 here is CASSQEGGNSPLHF. For the CDR3, the DNA is TGCGCCAGCAGCCAAGAAGGGGGGAATTCACCCCTCCACTTT.

This clonotype was observed at least ten times. The chain combines TRBV6-6 with TRBJ2-1, with 10 bases matching TRBD2. The CDR3 has 18 residues. Germline assignment: CDR1 MNHNY and CDR2 SVGAGI (reference sequence). V was clipped by 1 base and J by 3 bases; unmatched bases: 9. The CDR3 is CASSYLTKTSGYYNEQFF. As DNA, the CDR3 is TGTGCCAGCAGTTACTTAACCAAGACTAGCGGGTACTACAATGAGCAGTTCTTC.

The chain carries TRBV6-9 and TRBJ1-5, with 7 nucleotides matching TRBD1. Trimming cost V 3 bases and J 3 bases; bases outside gene matches: 11. Per germline, CDR1 MNHGY and CDR2 SVAAGI. The CDR3 covers 17 residues. DNA of the CDR3: TGTGCCAGCAGTTACCCACAGGGGAAATTCTTCAATCAGCCCCAGCATTTT. Its protein product is CASSYPQGKFFNQPQHF.

This clonotype was seen at least ten times. The chain uses TRBV6-1 and TRBJ1-5; 7 bases align to TRBD1. The germline V gene encodes CDR1 MNHNS and CDR2 SASEGT. The V and J ends lost 5 bases and 0 bases, in that order; junction bases with no gene match: 7. This CDR3 is 16 amino acids long. The CDR3 spells CASSHGTAYSNQPQHF. For the CDR3, the DNA is TGTGCCAGCAGTCATGGGACAGCCTATAGCAATCAGCCCCAGCATTTT.

This clonotype appeared many times. The chain employs TRBV25-1 and TRBJ2-7, with D perhaps being TRBD1 or TRBD2 (5 bases each). The CDR3 spans 14 residues. The V end lost 3 bases, the J end lost 1 base, and 10 bases lay between the germline ends. Per germline, CDR1 MGHDK and CDR2 SYGVNS. The CDR3 protein is CASSDDWGSYEQYF. In DNA, the CDR3 is TGTGCCAGCAGTGATGACTGGGGGTCCTACGAGCAGTACTTC.

This clonotype was counted ten times or more. The gene calls are TRBV27 and TRBJ2-3, with 10 bases identical to TRBD1. The CDR3 is 14 amino acids. Germline V gives CDR1 MNHEY, CDR2 SMNVEV (reference sequence). Losses at the gene ends were 6 bases for V and 8 bases for J; bases not matched to a gene: 8. The CDR3 is CASRRGRTGGTQYF. CDR3 nucleotide sequence: TGTGCCAGCAGGCGTGGAAGGACAGGGGGTACGCAGTATTTT.

This chain joins TRBV11-1 and TRBJ2-1; no clear D. This CDR3 contains 14 residues. V lost 2 bases to trimming and J lost 5 bases, with 10 bases between them. In germline, CDR1 is SGHAT, CDR2 FQDESV (reference sequence). The CDR3 DNA sequence: TGTGCCAGCAGCTTACAGGCCCAGAACAATGAGCAGTTCTTC. It yields the protein CASSLQAQNNEQFF.

This clonotype was counted at least ten times. The rearrangement joins TRBV28 to TRBJ2-7; perhaps D is TRBD1 or TRBD2 (5 bases each). The germline V gene has CDR1 MDHEN and CDR2 SYDVKM. The CDR3 loop spans 14 amino acids. The V end was cut by 8 bases, the J end by 0 bases, with 14 bases between. The CDR3 nucleotides are TGTGCCAGCGTGACCCTGGGGGTCTCCTACGAGCAGTACTTC. The encoded protein is CASVTLGVSYEQYF.

This clonotype turned up a few times. The V call is TRBV6-2 or TRBV6-3, the J call TRBJ2-7; a possible D gene is TRBD1 (6 bases). The length of the CDR3 is 12 residues. CDR1 and CDR2 (germline): MNHEY, SVGEGT. V gave up 4 bases and J gave up 6 bases, with 10 bases separating them. The CDR3: CASSFRGPEQYF. CDR3 sequence (DNA): TGTGCCAGCAGTTTCAGGGGTCCCGAGCAGTACTTC.

This clonotype was found a few times. The chain carries TRBV25-1 and TRBJ2-3; D unresolved. Trimming removed 5 bases from V and 5 bases from J, with 5 bases in between. The CDR3 is 11 residues long. Germline CDR1 MGHDK, CDR2 SYGVNS. The CDR3 protein is CASSPLDTQYF. CDR3 bases: TGTGCCAGCAGTCCGTTAGATACGCAGTATTTT. Drawing the rest from reference TRBV25-1 and TRBJ2-3, the complete variable domain is EADIYQTPRYLVIGTGKKITLECSQTMGHDKMYWYQQDPGMELHLIHYSYGVNSTEKGDLSSESTVSRIRTEHFPLTLESARPSHTSQYLCASSPLDTQYFGPGTRLTVL.

A word on this clonotype: A much larger clone differs from this one at a single base, so this may be a read error. The V and J genes are TRBV20-1 and TRBJ2-1; D gene unclear. V was trimmed by 1 base and J by 4 bases, leaving 14 bases between them. The CDR3 spans 15 residues. Germline lookup yields CDR1 DFQATT and CDR2 SNEGSKA (reference sequence). The CDR3 protein is CSARGRLVDYNEQFF. DNA of the CDR3: TGCAGTGCTAGAGGCAGGCTAGTGGATTACAATGAGCAGTTCTTC.

This clonotype showed up many times. V gene TRBV28 combines with J gene TRBJ1-2; tentative D call: TRBD1 (5 bases). The V end lost 10 bases, the J end lost 1 base, and 10 bases lay between the germline ends. Per germline, CDR1 MDHEN and CDR2 SYDVKM. CDR3 length: 12 residues. In nucleotides, the CDR3 is TGTGCCACCCGAGGGGTTAACTATGGCTACACCTTC. Translating it yields CATRGVNYGYTF.

The chain has TRBV6-5 and TRBJ2-7, with 7 positions matching TRBD2. Trimming took 4 bases from V and 4 from J; bases not matched to a gene: 10. Germline values: CDR1 MNHEY, CDR2 SVGAGI. The CDR3 is 15 residues long. CDR3 sequence (DNA): TGTGCCAGCAGTTCCCCGGGGGGATCGATTTACGAGCAGTACTTC. Residues: CASSSPGGSIYEQYF.

The V and J genes are TRBV11-2 and TRBJ2-1, with D perhaps TRBD2 (6 bases). The CDR3 has 12 residues. V was trimmed by 7 bases and J by 9 bases, leaving 13 bases between them. Per the germline V gene, CDR1 is SGHAT and CDR2 is FQNNGV. CDR3 in amino acids: CASTQLAGEQFF. The CDR3, as DNA: TGTGCCAGCACCCAACTAGCCGGTGAGCAGTTCTTC.

This clonotype appeared a few times. This chain joins TRBV19 and TRBJ2-2; D is ambiguous. The CDR3 consists of 14 residues. V was pared by 2 bases and J by 4 bases, with 8 bases between. Germline V gene lookup returns CDR1 LNHDA and CDR2 SQIVND (reference sequence). CDR3 nucleotides: TGTGCCAGTAGTATACGGGCAGGCACCGGGGAGCTGTTTTTT. Translation: CASSIRAGTGELFF.

A few counts support this clonotype. The chain joins TRBV4-1 to TRBJ2-3; tentatively, D is TRBD1 (5 bases). Trimming took off 3 bases at V and 5 bases at J, with 18 bases between the two ends. The germline V gene has CDR1 MGHRA and CDR2 YSYEKL. CDR3 size: 16 residues. This CDR3 reads CASSQDRVSRGDTQYF. CDR3 in DNA: TGCGCCAGCAGCCAGGACCGCGTCTCTAGGGGAGATACGCAGTATTTT.

The chain is built from TRBV28 and TRBJ1-1; D uncertain. V lost 1 base, J lost 4 bases, and 1 base lay in between. CDR3 length: 11 residues. The germline V gene encodes CDR1 MDHEN and CDR2 SYDVKM. CDR3 sequence: CASSLFTEAFF. The CDR3, as DNA: TGTGCCAGCAGTTTATTCACTGAAGCTTTCTTT.

This clonotype was seen a handful of times. The chain is built from TRBV13 and TRBJ1-6; D not resolved. V lost 3 bases, J lost 8 bases, and 5 bases lay in between. The CDR3 covers 12 residues. CDR1 and CDR2 from the germline V gene are PRHDT and FYEKMQ (reference sequence). The CDR3: CASSFSHSPLHF. In nucleotides, the CDR3 is TGTGCCAGCAGCTTTTCCCATTCACCCCTCCACTTT.

This clonotype was seen repeatedly, ten times or more. This sequence joins TRBV7-2 and TRBJ2-5; 8 bases align to TRBD2. Trimming cost V 5 bases and J 10 bases; bases outside gene matches: 12. Germline V gives CDR1 SGHTA, CDR2 FQGNSA. The CDR3 is 14 residues long. The CDR3 DNA reads TGTGCCAGCAGCCAGGGACTAGTGGGCGTGGACCAGTACTTC. Its translation: CASSQGLVGVDQYF.

This clonotype was observed at least ten times. V gene TRBV6-1 combines with J gene TRBJ2-7; D unresolved. Trimming removed 5 bases at V and 3 bases at J, with 5 bases between. Germline CDR1 and CDR2: MNHNS and SASEGT. The length of the CDR3 is 11 residues. The CDR3 DNA sequence: TGTGCCAGCAGTAGGGACTACGAGCAGTACTTC. It is translated as CASSRDYEQYF.

The gene calls are TRBV5-1 and TRBJ1-2, with D maybe TRBD1 (6 bases). Germline V gives CDR1 SGHRS, CDR2 YFSETQ. The CDR3 has 13 amino acids. V lost 1 base and J lost 4, with 8 bases in between. The CDR3 is CASSLMDSYGYTF. CDR3 DNA sequence: TGCGCCAGCAGCTTGATGGACAGCTATGGCTACACCTTC.

The table lists this clonotype with a few counts. The CDR3, as DNA: TGTGCCAGCAGCTTTCAAGTGGCAGATACGCAGTATTTT. It encodes CASSFQVADTQYF. This chain links TRBV7-7 with TRBJ2-3; D is ambiguous. With 3 bases removed from V and 4 bases from J, the gap between germline ends came to 8 bases. Germline V gives CDR1 SSHAT, CDR2 FNYEAQ (reference sequence). The length of the CDR3 is 13 residues.

This clonotype has at least ten counts. The genes are TRBV7-2 and TRBJ1-2, with 7 bases matching TRBD1. Germline V lookup: CDR1 SGHTA, CDR2 FQGNSA. Trimming took 3 bases from V and 5 from J; bases not matched to a gene: 6. There are 14 residues in the CDR3. As DNA, the CDR3 is TGTGCCAGCAGCTTGGGACAGAAGTCTTATGGCTACACCTTC. Its translation is CASSLGQKSYGYTF.

Relative to its sample, this clonotype is medium-sized. The chain is built from TRBV29-1 and TRBJ2-1; D is possibly TRBD1 or TRBD2 (5 bases each). The V gene's germline CDR1 is SQVTM and CDR2 ANQGSEA. The germline V and J ends were trimmed by 6 bases and 1 base, with 10 bases remaining between them. CDR3 length: 13 amino acids. The CDR3 sequence is CSVRGVSYNEQFF. DNA for the CDR3: TGCAGCGTGAGGGGAGTATCCTACAATGAGCAGTTCTTC.

The table lists this clonotype with many counts. The genes are TRBV5-6 and TRBJ2-1, with TRBD2 as a possible D gene (5 bases). The V gene lost 3 bases and the J gene lost 10 bases, with 11 bases spanning the gap. In germline, CDR1 is SGHDT, CDR2 YYEEEE. The CDR3 runs 12 residues. The CDR3 nucleotides read TGTGCCAGCAGCTCCGGTTCGGGAGAGCAGTTCTTC. It encodes CASSSGSGEQFF. Full variable domain (remainder filled in from reference TRBV5-6 and TRBJ2-1): DAGVTQSPTHLIKTRGQQVTLRCSPKSGHDTVSWYQQALGQGPQFIFQYYEEEERQRGNFPDRFSGHQFPNYSSELNVNALLLGDSALYLCASSSGSGEQFFGPGTRLTVL.

CDR3 bases: TGTGCCAGTACCTCGCGGGGGTCGGAGACCCAGTACTTC. It translates to CASTSRGSETQYF. This chain connects TRBV19 to TRBJ2-5, with 7 bases that match TRBD2. V shed 7 bases, J shed 5 bases, and the junction held 7 bases outside the gene matches. Germline lookup yields CDR1 LNHDA and CDR2 SQIVND (reference sequence). The CDR3 spans 13 residues.

This clonotype was detected a few times. The rearrangement uses TRBV7-2 and TRBJ2-5, with D perhaps TRBD1 (6 bases). This CDR3 spans 14 amino acids. Germline V gene sequence: CDR1 SGHTA, CDR2 FQGNSA. Trimming stripped 1 base from V and 5 bases from J, with 11 bases between. The CDR3 sequence is CASSLVGARETQYF. The CDR3 DNA follows: TGTGCCAGCAGCTTAGTGGGGGCGAGGGAGACCCAGTACTTC.